This T cell receptor (beta chain) was profiled in a study of beta chain features in type 1 diabetes. General study points: Moderate but significant shortening of TCRB CDR3s was recorded in all four CD4+ subsets from Type 1 diabetes patients. It was not settled here whether HLA type affects TCRB rearrangement. Cells with high TCR expression could be over-represented by cDNA sequencing.

The authors reverse transcribed all of the isolated RNA, so sequencing captured expressed TCRB transcripts. An average of approximately 4 million reads was obtained for naive, central memory and regulatory T cell samples. Sequencing was performed with immunoSEQ multiplex PCR; in TCRdb, only in-frame clones are kept and a portion is missing. Among 500,000 to 800,000 clones listed, around an eighth were seen once. This clone was seen a handful of times. Its antigen is undetermined. CD45RO/CCR7/CD25/CD127/CD95/CD27 sorting isolated CD4+ naive, central memory, regulatory and stem cell-like memory cells. The CDR3 covers 16 residues. CDR1 and CDR2 (germline): SEHNR, FQNEAQ (reference sequence). Between the trimmed V and J ends, which lost 5 bases and 5 bases, there was a span of 18 bases.

The source of this sequence is a man aged 25-45 years with type 1 diabetes. Sequencing input: naive CD4+ T cells from blood. The chain employs TRBV7-9 and TRBJ1-4; unclear D gene. CDR3 nucleotide sequence: TGTGCCAGCAGCGTTGGCGTCGGGTCCGAAAATGAAAAACTGTTTTTT. Its translation: CASSVGVGSENEKLFF.